A single sample gave rise to the 27 T cell receptor beta chains below, sequenced in a study of beta chain features in type 1 diabetes. The whole isolated RNA underwent reverse transcription, so sequencing captured expressed TCRB transcripts. Data came from immunoSEQ multiplex PCR; TCRdb stores just in-frame clones and leaves some out. The sample lists about 620,000 clones, about a sixth occurring once. The specimen was naive CD4+ T cells from blood. The receptor set was obtained from a man between 18 and 35 years old in good health.

CDR3 DNA: TGTGCCAGCAGCTTTTGGTATTGGGGAGAGCGGACCGGGGAGCTGTTTTTT. It yields the protein CASSFWYWGERTGELFF. This chain links TRBV7-2 with TRBJ2-2, with D possibly being TRBD2 (5 bases). There are 17 residues in the CDR3. Trimming cost V 3 bases and J 5 bases, with 19 bases left between them. Germline CDR1 is SGHTA and CDR2 is FQGNSA. Combining the CDR3 with reference TRBV7-2 and TRBJ2-2 gives the whole variable domain GAGVSQSPSNKVTEKGKDVELRCDPISGHTALYWYRQSLGQGLEFLIYFQGNSAPDKSGLPSDRFSAERTGGSVSTLTIQRTQQEDSAVYLCASSFWYWGERTGELFFGEGSRLTVL.

In its sample, this clone was seen a few times. The CDR3 sequence is CASRDGPGNTIYF. CDR3 DNA: TGTGCCAGCAGAGACGGGCCCGGAAACACCATATATTTT. The genes are TRBV7-2 and TRBJ1-3; D gene unclear. Germline V gives CDR1 SGHTA, CDR2 FQGNSA. The length of the CDR3 is 13 residues. V dropped 6 bases and J dropped 4 bases, with 10 bases sitting between them.

The J gene is TRBJ2-7, the V gene TRBV12-5; 7 positions agree with TRBD1. Germline CDR1 and CDR2: LGHNT and FRNRAP. V trimming: 6 bases; J trimming: 5 bases; junction bases outside the gene matches: 4. This CDR3 contains 12 residues. The DNA of the CDR3 is TGTGCTAGTGGGACAGGGCCCCACGAGCAGTACTTC. Translating gives CASGTGPHEQYF.

This clone was picked up a small number of times. The rearrangement uses TRBV18 and TRBJ1-4, with D perhaps matching TRBD1 (5 bases). The CDR3 length is 15 residues. Trimming removed 4 bases from V and 10 bases from J, with 19 bases in between. CDR1 is KGHSH and CDR2 is LQKENI in the germline V gene. CDR3 protein: CASSLDRRGQGKLFF. The CDR3 nucleotides read TGTGCCAGCTCACTGGACCGTAGGGGTCAGGGAAAACTGTTTTTT. Variable domain in full (rest from reference TRBV18 and TRBJ1-4): NAGVMQNPRHLVRRRGQEARLRCSPMKGHSHVYWYRQLPEEGLKFMVYLQKENIIDESGMPKERFSAEFPKEGPSILRIQQVVRGDSAAYFCASSLDRRGQGKLFFGSGTQLSVL.

The sample holds a few counts of this clone. The rearrangement links TRBV2 to TRBJ1-2, with TRBD1 as a possible D gene (5 bases). V lost 7 bases and J lost 0, with 15 bases in between. Germline assignment: CDR1 SNHLY and CDR2 FYNNEI. The CDR3 is 15 amino acids. CDR3 bases: TGTGCCAGCAAGGCAGGGCGTCCCTCTAACTATGGCTACACCTTC. As protein: CASKAGRPSNYGYTF. Together with reference TRBV2 and TRBJ1-2, the CDR3 gives the full variable domain: EPEVTQTPSHQVTQMGQEVILRCVPISNHLYFYWYRQILGQKVEFLVSFYNNEISEKSEIFDDQFSVERPDGSNFTLKIRSTKLEDSAMYFCASKAGRPSNYGYTFGSGTRLTVV.

The CDR3 region is CASSLAWGSFDEQFF. The CDR3 DNA sequence: TGCGCCAGCAGCTTGGCCTGGGGGAGCTTCGATGAGCAGTTCTTC. This sequence joins TRBV5-1 and TRBJ2-1; D might be TRBD1 or TRBD2, each matching 5 bases. This CDR3 has 15 residues. CDR1 is SGHRS and CDR2 is YFSETQ in the germline V gene. Trimming pared 0 bases from V and 8 bases from J, leaving 15 bases between.

This clone was seen a handful of times. V is TRBV13 and J is TRBJ2-7, with 8 positions matching TRBD1. Trimming took 2 bases from V and 0 from J; bases not matched to a gene: 6. CDR3 length: 16 amino acids. Germline CDR1 is PRHDT and CDR2 is FYEKMQ (reference sequence). The CDR3 sequence: CASSLSGTGLSYEQYF. The CDR3 region has the DNA TGTGCCAGCAGCTTAAGTGGGACAGGACTCTCCTACGAGCAGTACTTC.

The chain joins TRBV4-1 to TRBJ2-3; TRBD1 might be the D (6 bases). CDR3 length equals 16 residues. V was pared by 7 bases and J by 1 base, with 18 bases between. The germline V gene has CDR1 MGHRA and CDR2 YSYEKL. CDR3 nucleotide sequence: TGCGCCAGCACCCTGACAGGCCCGCAGGGCACAGATACGCAGTATTTT. Amino acids: CASTLTGPQGTDTQYF.

This clone has only a few counts. The genes are TRBV18 and TRBJ2-7; D is perhaps TRBD2 (5 bases). V was clipped by 3 bases and J by 0 bases, with 9 bases between them. This CDR3 comprises 14 residues. Germline assignment: CDR1 KGHSH and CDR2 LQKENI. Written as DNA, the CDR3 is TGTGCCAGCTCACCCCGGGGTCTCTCCTACGAGCAGTACTTC. Its translation: CASSPRGLSYEQYF.

The chain couples TRBV5-1 to TRBJ2-7; the D call may be TRBD1 or TRBD2 (5 bases each). Trimming cost V 0 bases and J 1 base, with 11 bases left between them. This CDR3 comprises 15 residues. The V gene's germline CDR1 is SGHRS and CDR2 YFSETQ. CDR3 DNA sequence: TGCGCCAGCAGCTTGGCGGGACCCCAATCCTACGAGCAGTACTTC. It encodes CASSLAGPQSYEQYF.

In its sample, this clone was seen a few times. The CDR3 DNA is TGTGCCAGCTCACAAGGATCAATGAACACTGAAGCTTTCTTT. This sequence encodes CASSQGSMNTEAFF. This chain uses TRBV18 with TRBJ1-1; D unresolved. CDR3 size: 14 residues. The germline V and J ends were trimmed by 4 bases and 0 bases, with 9 bases remaining between them. The germline gives CDR1 KGHSH, CDR2 LQKENI.

CDR3 in amino acids: CASSYRNTEAFF. The CDR3, as DNA: TGTGCCAGCAGCTACAGGAACACTGAAGCTTTCTTT. This chain uses TRBV7-2 with TRBJ1-1; D is unresolved. Per germline, CDR1 SGHTA and CDR2 FQGNSA. V lost 4 bases and J lost 1, with 4 bases in between. This CDR3 region has 12 residues.

In this sample, this clone turned up a few times. The rearrangement uses TRBV14 and TRBJ1-3; D remains ambiguous. Germline assignment: CDR1 SGHDN and CDR2 FVKESK. V was pared by 0 bases and J by 0 bases, with 12 bases between. The CDR3 spans 17 residues. DNA of the CDR3: TGTGCCAGCAGCCAAGATTGGCGTTGGGGCTCTGGAAACACCATATATTTT. It encodes CASSQDWRWGSGNTIYF.

This clone showed up just a few times. Other DNA sequences from this sample encode an identical CDR3 as well. This chain links TRBV7-2 with TRBJ2-3; unclear D gene. Trimming cost V 3 bases and J 2 bases, with 9 bases left between them. CDR1 SGHTA and CDR2 FQGNSA come from the germline V gene. This CDR3 is built from 14 residues. The CDR3 spells CASSLVGSTDTQYF. In DNA form, the CDR3 reads TGTGCCAGCAGCTTGGTGGGTTCCACAGATACGCAGTATTTT.

The rearrangement links TRBV5-1 to TRBJ2-7; D uncertain. Germline V gene data show CDR1 as SGHRS and CDR2 as YFSETQ. The CDR3 sequence is 14 residues long. Trimming removed 4 bases at V and 2 bases at J, with 13 bases between. The CDR3 nucleotides read TGCGCCAGCAGCACGGCCGTTGAACCCTACGAGCAGTACTTC. Protein product: CASSTAVEPYEQYF.

The genes are TRBV9 and TRBJ1-2; no definite D call. The CDR3 runs 12 residues. Trimming took off 3 bases at V and 8 bases at J, with 11 bases between the two ends. Looked up from germline, CDR1 is SGDLS and CDR2 is YYNGEE. The CDR3 loop is CASSDHSVGYTF. The CDR3 DNA follows: TGTGCCAGCAGCGACCACTCGGTGGGCTACACCTTC.

This clone showed up just a few times. V is TRBV9 and J is TRBJ2-2; D assignment may be TRBD1 or TRBD2 (6 bases each). The V gene lost 5 bases and the J gene lost 4 bases, with 9 bases spanning the gap. The V gene's germline CDR1 is SGDLS and CDR2 YYNGEE. This CDR3 contains 13 residues. The CDR3 reads CASRKGGTGELFF. Written as DNA, the CDR3 is TGTGCCAGCAGAAAGGGGGGCACCGGGGAGCTGTTTTTT.

This clone has only a few counts. The chain has TRBV4-2 and TRBJ2-3, with 7 positions matching TRBD1. Losses at the gene ends were 0 bases for V and 3 bases for J; bases not matched to a gene: 9. This CDR3 is 17 amino acids long. Germline V gene sequence: CDR1 LGHNA, CDR2 YNFKEQ. CDR3 region: CASSQETTGKGTDTQYF. CDR3 coding DNA: TGTGCCAGCAGCCAAGAAACGACAGGGAAAGGGACAGATACGCAGTATTTT.

The chain recombines TRBV7-3 with TRBJ2-1; 13 bases fit TRBD2. J lost 11 bases, V lost 3 bases, and 10 bases had no gene match. This CDR3 contains 16 residues. CDR1 SGHTA and CDR2 FQGTGA come from the germline V gene. The CDR3 loop reads CASSFTGTSGTNQQFF. CDR3 nucleotides: TGTGCCAGCAGCTTCACCGGGACTAGCGGGACGAATCAGCAGTTCTTC.

This chain links TRBV28 with TRBJ2-7, with D possibly TRBD1 on 5 matching bases. V shed 8 bases and J shed 2 bases, with 16 bases lying between them. Germline V gene sequence: CDR1 MDHEN, CDR2 SYDVKM. The CDR3 sequence is 14 residues long. The CDR3 region is CASQDGQLTYEQYF. CDR3 coding DNA: TGTGCCAGCCAGGATGGACAATTGACCTACGAGCAGTACTTC.

This chain links TRBV5-5 with TRBJ1-6; 9 positions match TRBD1. This CDR3 has 16 amino acids. After removal of 0 bases from V and 4 bases from J, the junction contained 2 bases not matched to a gene. The V gene's germline CDR1 is SGHKS and CDR2 YYEKEE (reference sequence). The CDR3 coding sequence is TGTGCCAGCAGCTTGGAAGGACAGGGGTATAATTCACCCCTCCACTTT. Protein product: CASSLEGQGYNSPLHF.

This clone was recorded a few times. The chain has TRBV5-4 and TRBJ1-1; 7 bases line up with TRBD1. Per the germline V gene, CDR1 is SGHNT and CDR2 is YYREEE (reference sequence). This CDR3 has 13 residues. Unmatched junction bases numbered 5, after V lost 4 bases and J lost 5 bases. The CDR3 here is CASSPGGETEAFF. DNA for the CDR3: TGTGCCAGCAGCCCAGGGGGGGAAACTGAAGCTTTCTTT.

For this clone: A read error may account for a junction end that differs from germline. V gene TRBV9 combines with J gene TRBJ2-4; the D is unclear. CDR3 size: 13 residues. The V gene's germline CDR1 is SGDLS and CDR2 YYNGEE. The CDR3, as DNA: TGTACCAGCAGCTTAGACATCCTAAACATTCAGTACTTC. It codes for CTSSLDILNIQYF.

The chain has TRBV5-6 and TRBJ2-3; D is ambiguous. Trimming stripped 6 bases from V and 7 bases from J, with 9 bases between. The CDR3 consists of 11 residues. The germline gives CDR1 SGHDT, CDR2 YYEEEE. The chain's CDR3 is CASTVSNTQYF. The DNA of the CDR3 is TGTGCCAGCACCGTTTCGAATACGCAGTATTTT.

Only a few counts were recorded for this clone. J is TRBJ1-3 and V is TRBV4-3, with D maybe TRBD1 (6 bases). This CDR3 comprises 15 residues. Trimming shortened V by 2 bases and J by 7 bases, and 15 bases separated the two germline ends. The germline V gene encodes CDR1 LGHNA and CDR2 YSLEER. In nucleotides, the CDR3 is TGCGCCAGCAGCCAATCGGGACAAGCGCCCAACACCATATATTTT. Protein product: CASSQSGQAPNTIYF.

The rearrangement joins TRBV7-2 to TRBJ2-5, with TRBD1 matching over 9 bases. The CDR3 is made up of 15 amino acids. V dropped 4 bases and J dropped 9; count of bases not matched to a gene: 12. Germline lookup yields CDR1 SGHTA and CDR2 FQGNSA. The CDR3 loop reads CASSSRDRDRVAQYF. CDR3 coding DNA: TGTGCCAGCAGCTCCCGGGACAGGGATAGGGTGGCCCAGTACTTC.

The chain carries TRBV28 and TRBJ2-3, with 9 nucleotides matching TRBD2. From germline, CDR1 is MDHEN and CDR2 SYDVKM. Trimming at V came to 6 bases and at J to 4 bases, leaving 17 bases not matched to a gene. CDR3 size: 18 residues. The DNA of the CDR3 is TGTGCCAGCAGGGGCAGTAGCGGGAGTGGGGGATTCTCAGATACGCAGTATTTT. Translating gives CASRGSSGSGGFSDTQYF.